The clone carrying this TCR beta chain was observed many times. Its antigen is unidentified. The TCR cDNA carried a universal primer site and UMIs from 5'RACE template switching. TCRdb itself ran the 5' RACE reads through MiXCR, one entry per CDR3 protein. The data show fewer than 350,000 distinct CDR3 sequences, around 3.6% seen once. This sample is drawn from a study of T cells after yellow fever vaccination. Across the study: Preparation used SMART-Seq v4 Ultra Low Input for the low-cell-number fractions.

Overall study findings and caveats: Post-booster reappearance was seen for most primary-vaccination clones (roughly 96% CD4, 80% to 90% CD8).

V shed 5 bases and J 0 bases; nucleotides not matched to a gene: 5. The CDR3 totals 16 residues. CDR1 is DFQATT and CDR2 is SNEGSKA in the germline V gene (reference sequence). This chain joins TRBV20-1 and TRBJ2-6; TRBD1 matches 9 bases. Sequenced here: PBMCs, sampled on the day of the yellow fever booster vaccination. The clonotype originates from a man in his late teens or twenties who received the YFV17D yellow fever vaccine. The CDR3 DNA reads as TGCAGTGCTCCCGGGACAGGGCACTCTGGGGCCAACGTCCTGACTTTC. Its translation: CSAPGTGHSGANVLTF.